This TCR beta chain was recovered during a study of shared clonotypes between healthy human individuals. Per germline, CDR1 SGDLS and CDR2 YYNGEE. V shed 0 bases and J shed 5 bases, with 8 bases lying between them. The CDR3 runs 14 residues. Clones were sequenced by immunoSEQ multiplex PCR, and TCRdb holds only the in-frame ones, with some missing. The sample holds about 510,000 clones; about 96% are singletons and the top ten take less than 0.06%. The clonotype originates from a young woman in good health. The V gene is TRBV9, the J gene TRBJ2-2; D is possibly TRBD2 (6 bases). Material for sequencing was naive CD4+ T cells sorted from blood. The subset here: CD45RA+ positively selected. CDR3 sequence reads: CASSVVGLTGELFF. DNA of the CDR3: TGTGCCAGCAGCGTAGTGGGACTGACCGGGGAGCTGTTTTTT.